Given below is one TCR beta chain in context. Antigen unknown. The data were obtained in a study of cytomegalovirus exposure and HLA in healthy donors. Germline assignment: CDR1 SGHRS and CDR2 YFSETQ. CDR3 length: 17 amino acids. With V trimmed by 5 bases and J by 0 bases, 7 bases remained unmatched. Study-level findings and limits: The study labeled around 160 TCR beta chains cytomegalovirus-associated. As was reported, the classifier diagnosed cytomegalovirus status with high specificity and sensitivity. Rarity characterized most TCR sequences, yet some public TCRs appeared in many donors.

Donors came from a validation cohort of 95 to 150 subjects, distinct from the first 666-subject cohort. TCRdb keeps only in-frame clones here, not all; method: immunoSEQ multiplex PCR. Of about 110,000 clones detected, approximately 90% appear once; the ten largest clones hold approximately 1.5%. The V gene is TRBV5-1, the J gene TRBJ2-7; TRBD2 agrees at 14 bases. The clonotype comes from a young woman in good health and CMV-seropositive. The sequenced sample consisted of PBMCs. CDR3 loop: CASRGLAGALSSYEQYF. The CDR3 DNA follows: TGCGCCAGCAGGGGACTAGCGGGGGCATTAAGCTCCTACGAGCAGTACTTC. Variable domain in full (rest from reference TRBV5-1 and TRBJ2-7): KAGVTQTPRYLIKTRGQQVTLSCSPISGHRSVSWYQQTPGQGLQFLFEYFSETQRNKGNFPGRFSGRQFSNSRSEMNVSTLELGDSALYLCASRGLAGALSSYEQYFGPGTRLTVT.